This T cell receptor (beta chain) was obtained from a study of cytomegalovirus exposure and HLA in healthy donors. To note about this clone: Its target is unknown.

The PCR employed 60 Vbeta primers together with 13 Jbeta primers. Some clones are missing from TCRdb's copy, which holds only in-frame ones; the method was immunoSEQ multiplex PCR. Among about 73,000 clones listed, 75% were seen once. Overall study results and limits: Earlier analysis yielded a pattern in which most TCR beta V segments were productive about 90% or about 30% of the time. Later genetic work tied a missense DCLRE1C variant to beta-chain V and J trimming. Rarity marked most TCR sequences, yet some public TCRs occurred in many donors. Solely CMV serostatus was available to characterize immune exposure.

Sequencing was carried out using PBMCs. This clonotype was sampled from a man aged 70 or older in good health and CMV-seronegative.

CDR3 region: CASSITDPSYEQYF. The CDR3 DNA reads TGTGCCAGCAGCATAACAGATCCGTCCTACGAGCAGTACTTC. This rearrangement joins TRBV11-2 to TRBJ2-7; D remains ambiguous. Between the trimmed V and J ends, which lost 5 bases and 1 base, there was a span of 12 bases. The CDR3 is 14 residues long. Germline-derived CDR1 and CDR2 are SGHAT and FQNNGV. Full variable domain (rest looked up from reference TRBV11-2 and TRBJ2-7): EAGVAQSPRYKIIEKRQSVAFWCNPISGHATLYWYQQILGQGPKLLIQFQNNGVVDDSQLPKDRFSAERLKGVDSTLKIQPAKLEDSAVYLCASSITDPSYEQYFGPGTRLTVT.